This T cell receptor (beta chain) was found in a study of T cell responses to AZD1222 COVID-19 vaccine. Study-level points and caveats: It was only after the peak T cell response that any repertoires were sampled. The study reported that nearly half of spike-specific TCRs target unmutated variant regions. White British people made up most donors, females outnumbered males, and clonal diversity was possibly underestimated.

Profiling relied on immunoSEQ multiplex PCR, and the TCRdb table lists in-frame clones only, not all of them. This table has roughly 120,000 clones, about nine tenths appearing once. Comments on this clone: Its antigen is undetermined.

Germline loops: CDR1 WSHSY, CDR2 SAAADI. CDR3 length: 11 amino acids. The ends were cut back, 7 bases at V and 4 bases at J, with 6 bases in the middle. The sequence came from an adult in good health. The sequences come from peripheral blood, collected on day 0 of AZD1222 vaccination. The gene calls are TRBV10-2 and TRBJ2-3, with unresolved D. DNA of the CDR3: TGCGCCAGCATCGGCGCAGATACGCAGTATTTT. Translated, it gives CASIGADTQYF.